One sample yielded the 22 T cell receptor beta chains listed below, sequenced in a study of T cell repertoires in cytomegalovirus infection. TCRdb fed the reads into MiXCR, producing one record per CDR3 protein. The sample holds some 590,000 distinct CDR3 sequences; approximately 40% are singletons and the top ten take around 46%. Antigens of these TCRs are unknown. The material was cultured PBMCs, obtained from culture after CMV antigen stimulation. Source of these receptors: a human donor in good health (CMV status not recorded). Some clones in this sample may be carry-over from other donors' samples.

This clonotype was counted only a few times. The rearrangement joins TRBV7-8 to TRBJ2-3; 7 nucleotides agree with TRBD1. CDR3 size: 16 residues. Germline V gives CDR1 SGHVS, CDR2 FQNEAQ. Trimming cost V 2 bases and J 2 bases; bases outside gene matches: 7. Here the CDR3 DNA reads TGTGCCAGCAGCTTATGGGACAGACTGTACACAGATACGCAGTATTTT. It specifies CASSLWDRLYTDTQYF.

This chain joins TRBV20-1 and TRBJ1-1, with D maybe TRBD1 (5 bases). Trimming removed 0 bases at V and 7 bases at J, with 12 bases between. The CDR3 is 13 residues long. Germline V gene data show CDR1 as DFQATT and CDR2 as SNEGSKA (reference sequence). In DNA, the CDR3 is TGCAGTGCTAGAGAGGGGGGAGGGGTTGAAGCTTTCTTT. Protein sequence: CSAREGGGVEAFF.

CDR3 nucleotide sequence: TGTGCCATCGCTGGCGGGGCGGCTTCTAGCACAGATACGCAGTATTTT. This sequence encodes CAIAGGAASSTDTQYF. The chain employs TRBV10-3 and TRBJ2-3, with a tentative D call TRBD2 (6 bases). The CDR3 spans 16 residues. Per the germline V gene, CDR1 is ENHRY and CDR2 is SYGVKD. V was shortened by 8 bases and J by 0 bases, with 18 bases between the two germline ends.

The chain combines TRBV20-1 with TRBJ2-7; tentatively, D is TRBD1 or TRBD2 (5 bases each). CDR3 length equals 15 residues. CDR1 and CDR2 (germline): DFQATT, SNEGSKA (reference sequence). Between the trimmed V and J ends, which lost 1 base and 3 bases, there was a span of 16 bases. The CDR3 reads CSARGLVGAFYEQYF. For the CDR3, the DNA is TGCAGTGCTAGAGGTCTAGTCGGGGCCTTCTACGAGCAGTACTTC.

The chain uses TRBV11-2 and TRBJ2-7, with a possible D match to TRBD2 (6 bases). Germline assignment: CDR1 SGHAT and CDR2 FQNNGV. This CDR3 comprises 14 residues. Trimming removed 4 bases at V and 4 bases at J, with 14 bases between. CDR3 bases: TGTGCCAGCAGCTCGTTGGAGGGGTGGTACGAGCAGTACTTC. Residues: CASSSLEGWYEQYF.

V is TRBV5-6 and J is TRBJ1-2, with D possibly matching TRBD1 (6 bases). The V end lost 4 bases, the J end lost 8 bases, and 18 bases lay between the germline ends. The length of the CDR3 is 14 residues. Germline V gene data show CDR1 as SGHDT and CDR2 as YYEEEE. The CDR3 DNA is TGTGCCAGCAGCCACCCGGACGGGGGGCTGGGCTACACCTTC. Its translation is CASSHPDGGLGYTF.

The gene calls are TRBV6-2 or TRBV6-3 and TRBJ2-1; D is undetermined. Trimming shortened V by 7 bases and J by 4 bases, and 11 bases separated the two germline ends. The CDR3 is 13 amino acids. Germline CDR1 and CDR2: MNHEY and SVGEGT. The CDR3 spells CASNRAPYNEQFF. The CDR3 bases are TGTGCCAGCAACCGGGCCCCTTACAATGAGCAGTTCTTC.

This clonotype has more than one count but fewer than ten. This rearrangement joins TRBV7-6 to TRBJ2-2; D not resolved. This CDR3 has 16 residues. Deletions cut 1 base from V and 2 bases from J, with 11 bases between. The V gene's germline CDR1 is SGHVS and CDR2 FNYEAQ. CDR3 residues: CASSLVVVGNTGELFF. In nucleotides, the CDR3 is TGTGCCAGCAGCTTAGTCGTTGTCGGAAACACCGGGGAGCTGTTTTTT.

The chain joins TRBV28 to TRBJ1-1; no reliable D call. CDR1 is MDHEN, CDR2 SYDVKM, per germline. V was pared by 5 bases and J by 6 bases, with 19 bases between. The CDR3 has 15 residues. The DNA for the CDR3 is TGTGCCAGCAGTCCTGGGGTAGGCGGGGAGGCTGAAGCTTTCTTT. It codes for CASSPGVGGEAEAFF.

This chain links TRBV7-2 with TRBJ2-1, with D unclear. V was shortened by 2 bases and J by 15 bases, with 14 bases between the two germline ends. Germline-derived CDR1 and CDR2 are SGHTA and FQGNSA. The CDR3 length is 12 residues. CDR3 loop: CASSLIGSDPFF. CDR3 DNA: TGTGCCAGCAGCTTAATAGGGTCAGATCCGTTCTTC.

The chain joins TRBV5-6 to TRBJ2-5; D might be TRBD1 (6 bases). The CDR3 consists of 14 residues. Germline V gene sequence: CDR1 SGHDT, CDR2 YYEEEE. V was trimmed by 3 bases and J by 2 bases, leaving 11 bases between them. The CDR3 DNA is TGTGCCAGCAGCTACACGGACAGACAAGAGACCCAGTACTTC. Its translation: CASSYTDRQETQYF.

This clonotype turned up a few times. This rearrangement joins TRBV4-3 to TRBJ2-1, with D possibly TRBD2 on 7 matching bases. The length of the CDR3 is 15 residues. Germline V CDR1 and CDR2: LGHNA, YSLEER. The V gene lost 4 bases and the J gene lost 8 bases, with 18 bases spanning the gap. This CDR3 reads CASSRKVLGGDEQFF. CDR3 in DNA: TGCGCCAGCAGCCGCAAAGTCCTAGGGGGGGATGAGCAGTTCTTC.

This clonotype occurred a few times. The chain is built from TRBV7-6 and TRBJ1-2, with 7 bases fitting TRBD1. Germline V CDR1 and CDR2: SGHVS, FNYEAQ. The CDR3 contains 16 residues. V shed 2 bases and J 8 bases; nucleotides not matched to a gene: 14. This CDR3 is CASSLLTGTHRDGYTF. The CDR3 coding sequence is TGTGCCAGCAGCTTATTGACAGGGACCCATCGTGACGGCTACACCTTC.

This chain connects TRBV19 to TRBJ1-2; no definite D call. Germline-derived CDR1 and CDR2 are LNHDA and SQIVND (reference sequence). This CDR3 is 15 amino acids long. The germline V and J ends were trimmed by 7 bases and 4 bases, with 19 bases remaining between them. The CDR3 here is CASTPMGRLGYGYTF. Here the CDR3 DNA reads TGTGCCAGTACCCCAATGGGCCGTCTGGGCTATGGCTACACCTTC.

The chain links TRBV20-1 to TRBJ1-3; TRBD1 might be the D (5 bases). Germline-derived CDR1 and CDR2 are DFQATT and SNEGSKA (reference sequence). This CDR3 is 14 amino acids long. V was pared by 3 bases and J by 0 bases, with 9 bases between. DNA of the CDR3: TGCAGTGCTAGGCCAGGGAGCTCTGGAAACACCATATATTTT. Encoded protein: CSARPGSSGNTIYF.

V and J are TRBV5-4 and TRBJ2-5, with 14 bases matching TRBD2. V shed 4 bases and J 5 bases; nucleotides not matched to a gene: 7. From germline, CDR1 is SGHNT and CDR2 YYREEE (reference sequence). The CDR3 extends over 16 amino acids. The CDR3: CASSRLAGGKEETQYF. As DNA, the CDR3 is TGTGCCAGCAGCCGACTAGCGGGAGGGAAGGAGGAGACCCAGTACTTC.

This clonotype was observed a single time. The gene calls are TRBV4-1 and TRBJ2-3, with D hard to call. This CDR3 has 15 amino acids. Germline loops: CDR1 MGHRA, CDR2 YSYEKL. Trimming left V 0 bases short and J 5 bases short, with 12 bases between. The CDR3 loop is CASSQENLLGDTQYF. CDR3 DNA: TGCGCCAGCAGCCAAGAAAATCTGCTGGGAGATACGCAGTATTTT.

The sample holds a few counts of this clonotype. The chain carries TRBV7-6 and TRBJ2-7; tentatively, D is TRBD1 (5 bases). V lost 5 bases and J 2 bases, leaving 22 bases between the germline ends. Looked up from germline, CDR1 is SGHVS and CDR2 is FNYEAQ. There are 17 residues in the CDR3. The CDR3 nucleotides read TGTGCCAGCAGCCCACGTCAAGGGTCAAGGGGAACCTACGAGCAGTACTTC. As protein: CASSPRQGSRGTYEQYF.

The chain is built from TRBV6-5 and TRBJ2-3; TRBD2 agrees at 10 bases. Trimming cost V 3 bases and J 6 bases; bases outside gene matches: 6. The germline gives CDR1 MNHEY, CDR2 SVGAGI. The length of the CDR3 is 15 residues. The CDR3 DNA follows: TGTGCCAGCAGTTATCTAGCGGGGGCGGGGGATACGCAGTATTTT. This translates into CASSYLAGAGDTQYF.

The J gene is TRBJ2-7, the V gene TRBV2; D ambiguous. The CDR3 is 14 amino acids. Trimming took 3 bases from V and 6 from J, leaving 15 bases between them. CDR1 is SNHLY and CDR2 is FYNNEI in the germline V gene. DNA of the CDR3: TGTGCCAGCAGTGATAGCCGATTAAGCCTCGAGCAGTACTTC. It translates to CASSDSRLSLEQYF.

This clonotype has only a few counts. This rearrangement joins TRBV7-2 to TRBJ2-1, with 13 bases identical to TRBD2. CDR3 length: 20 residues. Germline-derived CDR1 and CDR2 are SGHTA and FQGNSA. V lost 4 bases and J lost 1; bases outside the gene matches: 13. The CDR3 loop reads CASSSDGTSGIFGSYNEQFF. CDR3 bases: TGTGCCAGCAGCTCAGACGGGACTAGCGGGATTTTTGGGTCCTACAATGAGCAGTTCTTC.

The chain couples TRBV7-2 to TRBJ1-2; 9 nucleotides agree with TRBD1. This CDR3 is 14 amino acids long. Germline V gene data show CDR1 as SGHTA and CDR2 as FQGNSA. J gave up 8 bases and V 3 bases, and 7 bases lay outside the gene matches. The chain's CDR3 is CASSFLQGAQGYTF. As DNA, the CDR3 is TGTGCCAGCAGCTTTCTACAGGGGGCGCAAGGCTACACCTTC.